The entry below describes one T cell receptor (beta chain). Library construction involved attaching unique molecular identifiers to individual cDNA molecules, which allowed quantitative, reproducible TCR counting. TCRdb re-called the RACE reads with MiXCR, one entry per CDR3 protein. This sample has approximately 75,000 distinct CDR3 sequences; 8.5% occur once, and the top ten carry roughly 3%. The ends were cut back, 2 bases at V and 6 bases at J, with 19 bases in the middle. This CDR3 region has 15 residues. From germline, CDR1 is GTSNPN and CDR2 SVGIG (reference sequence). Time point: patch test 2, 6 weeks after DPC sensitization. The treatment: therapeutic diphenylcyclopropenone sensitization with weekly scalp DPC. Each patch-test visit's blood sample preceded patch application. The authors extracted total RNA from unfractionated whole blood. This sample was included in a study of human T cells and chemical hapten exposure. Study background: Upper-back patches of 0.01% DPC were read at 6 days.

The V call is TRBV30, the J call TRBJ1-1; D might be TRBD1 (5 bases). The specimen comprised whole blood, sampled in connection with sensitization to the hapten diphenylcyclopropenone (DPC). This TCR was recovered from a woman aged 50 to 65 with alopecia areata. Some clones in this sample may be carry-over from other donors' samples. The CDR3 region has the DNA TGTGCCTGGAGTCCCGCCGGGGCTTGGGGAGCTGAAGCTTTCTTT. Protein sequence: CAWSPAGAWGAEAFF.